These 31 T cell receptor beta chains share one sample of origin, sequenced in a study of T-cell memory formation after mild COVID-19. From the 5' RACE reads, TCRdb called clonotypes with MiXCR, one entry per CDR3 protein. The data show about 200,000 distinct CDR3 sequences, with 15% to 20% seen just once and roughly 2.3% held by the top ten. Sample: PBMCs or a T cell subset sorted from them (not recorded which). The receptors come from an adult woman who had mild COVID-19 (a few samples of this study predate the infection). Cell type and time point are not known.

This clonotype has more than one count but fewer than ten. The J gene is TRBJ2-3, the V gene TRBV20-1; TRBD2 aligns across 10 bases. With 5 bases clipped from V and 6 bases from J, the junction kept 8 bases outside the gene matches. CDR1 is DFQATT and CDR2 is SNEGSKA in the germline V gene (reference sequence). This CDR3 region has 14 residues. CDR3 protein: CSAPLAGVPDTQYF. As DNA, the CDR3 is TGCAGTGCTCCCCTAGCGGGAGTCCCCGATACGCAGTATTTT.

This clonotype was picked up many times. The CDR3 sequence is CASSPRGGGQPQHF. CDR3 nucleotides: TGTGCCAGCAGTCCCCGTGGGGGAGGACAGCCCCAGCATTTT. This sequence joins TRBV12-3 or TRBV12-4 and TRBJ1-5, with a weak D call TRBD1 (5 bases). This CDR3 spans 14 amino acids. Trimming took off 5 bases at V and 7 bases at J, with 15 bases between the two ends.

This clonotype was found a few times. The chain combines TRBV20-1 with TRBJ2-1, with D unclear. The germline gives CDR1 DFQATT, CDR2 SNEGSKA (reference sequence). V was pared by 6 bases and J by 8 bases, with 11 bases between. The CDR3 is 11 residues long. CDR3 sequence: CSANKGHEQFF. The CDR3 coding sequence is TGCAGTGCAAATAAAGGACATGAGCAGTTCTTC.

The chain links TRBV21-1 to TRBJ1-6; the table's D call, TRBD1, was not checked against the DNA. TRBV21-1 is deemed a pseudogene. This CDR3 contains 16 residues. CDR3 nucleotide sequence: TGTGCCAGCAGCAAAGAGGAGACAGACTATAATTCACCCCTCCACTTT. This translates into CASSKEETDYNSPLHF.

This chain links TRBV18 with TRBJ1-3; D is possibly TRBD1 (5 bases). V was pared by 0 bases and J by 4 bases, with 13 bases between. The germline V gene encodes CDR1 KGHSH and CDR2 LQKENI. CDR3 length: 16 residues. The CDR3 nucleotides read TGTGCCAGCTCACCACCGATTGGACATCTCGGAAACACCATATATTTT. Protein: CASSPPIGHLGNTIYF. The full variable domain, completed using reference TRBV18 and TRBJ1-3, is NAGVMQNPRHLVRRRGQEARLRCSPMKGHSHVYWYRQLPEEGLKFMVYLQKENIIDESGMPKERFSAEFPKEGPSILRIQQVVRGDSAAYFCASSPPIGHLGNTIYFGEGSWLTVV.

The sample holds many counts of this clonotype. The chain carries TRBV29-1 and TRBJ2-7; 12 nucleotides align to TRBD2. Germline V CDR1 and CDR2: SQVTM, ANQGSEA. The length of the CDR3 is 15 residues. The junction had 8 bases not matched to a gene; V was cut back by 6 bases and J by 2 bases. For the CDR3, the DNA is TGCAGCGTCTCCGGGACTAGCGGGCCGACCTACGAGCAGTACTTC. Translating gives CSVSGTSGPTYEQYF.

With regard to this clonotype: One end of the junction varies from germline; a read error may be responsible. The chain couples TRBV6-5 to TRBJ1-5, with TRBD1 identical over 7 bases. Germline V gene data show CDR1 as MNHEY and CDR2 as SVGAGI. The CDR3 is made up of 15 amino acids. The CDR3 coding sequence is TGTGCCAGCAGTAACTCAGGGACAGTCAATCAGCCCCAGCATTTT. The encoded protein is CASSNSGTVNQPQHF.

This clonotype was seen a few times. This chain's CDR3 is CSARVDRGKPQHF. The DNA of the CDR3 is TGCAGTGCTAGAGTAGACAGGGGGAAGCCCCAGCATTTT. The gene calls are TRBV20-1 and TRBJ1-5, with TRBD1 identical over 9 bases. The J segment lost 8 bases and the V segment lost 1 base, leaving 3 bases of the junction unmatched. This CDR3 region has 13 residues. Germline V gene lookup returns CDR1 DFQATT and CDR2 SNEGSKA (reference sequence).

This sequence joins TRBV7-2 and TRBJ2-1; 7 bases align to TRBD2. CDR3 length: 16 residues. Germline V gives CDR1 SGHTA, CDR2 FQGNSA. V was clipped by 5 bases and J by 3 bases; unmatched bases: 10. The CDR3 bases are TGTGCCAGCAGCCACATCGGTGGGAGGGTCTACAATGAGCAGTTCTTC. Translating it yields CASSHIGGRVYNEQFF.

This clonotype was recorded many times. This chain connects TRBV5-1 to TRBJ1-1, with 7 bases aligning to TRBD1. CDR3 length: 14 amino acids. Germline V CDR1 and CDR2: SGHRS, YFSETQ. After removal of 4 bases from V and 7 bases from J, the junction contained 10 bases not matched to a gene. CDR3 in DNA: TGCGCCAGCAGCCCCAGGACAGGCGGGGGTGAAGCTTTCTTT. This encodes CASSPRTGGGEAFF.

The chain couples TRBV11-2 to TRBJ2-2, with D tentatively TRBD2 (5 bases). This CDR3 contains 16 residues. CDR1 is SGHAT, CDR2 FQNNGV, per germline. The V end was cut by 3 bases, the J end by 1 base, with 12 bases between. CDR3 in amino acids: CASSFTRFGNTGELFF. CDR3 sequence (DNA): TGTGCCAGCAGCTTTACTAGGTTCGGGAACACCGGGGAGCTGTTTTTT. Drawing the rest from reference TRBV11-2 and TRBJ2-2, the complete variable domain is EAGVAQSPRYKIIEKRQSVAFWCNPISGHATLYWYQQILGQGPKLLIQFQNNGVVDDSQLPKDRFSAERLKGVDSTLKIQPAKLEDSAVYLCASSFTRFGNTGELFFGEGSRLTVL.

This clonotype came up many times. This chain joins TRBV3-1 and TRBJ2-3; a weak D match, TRBD2 (6 bases). Germline values: CDR1 LGHDT, CDR2 YNNKEL (reference sequence). The CDR3 is 14 amino acids. V was shortened by 4 bases and J by 2 bases, with 10 bases between the two germline ends. CDR3 amino acids: CASSRERVTDTQYF. For the CDR3, the DNA is TGTGCCAGCAGCCGGGAGCGGGTCACAGATACGCAGTATTTT.

The rearrangement links TRBV5-4 to TRBJ2-6; 7 bases fit TRBD1. There are 14 residues in the CDR3. With V trimmed by 4 bases and J by 15 bases, 13 bases remained unmatched. Germline V gene data show CDR1 as SGHNT and CDR2 as YYREEE (reference sequence). This CDR3 is CASSTFDREYGLTF. The DNA of the CDR3 is TGTGCCAGCAGCACCTTCGACAGGGAATATGGCCTGACTTTC.

This clonotype was observed a handful of times. The chain joins TRBV5-1 to TRBJ2-3; 7 nucleotides line up with TRBD1. The V gene end was trimmed by 4 bases and the J gene end by 2 bases; junction bases not matched to a gene: 7. The CDR3 loop spans 15 amino acids. Germline V gene data show CDR1 as SGHRS and CDR2 as YFSETQ. The CDR3 spells CASSPGTALTDTQYF. For the CDR3, the DNA is TGCGCCAGCAGCCCCGGGACAGCTCTCACAGATACGCAGTATTTT.

The chain links TRBV15 to TRBJ1-2, with 7 bases fitting TRBD1. The V gene's germline CDR1 is LNHNV and CDR2 YYDKDF (reference sequence). Germline trimming cut 0 bases from V and 4 bases from J; bases unmatched to any gene: 2. The CDR3 has 14 residues. CDR3 protein: CATSREAGGYGYTF. The CDR3 nucleotides are TGTGCCACCAGCAGAGAGGCAGGGGGCTATGGCTACACCTTC. The whole variable domain, filled in from reference TRBV15 and TRBJ1-2, reads DAMVIQNPRYQVTQFGKPVTLSCSQTLNHNVMYWYQQKSSQAPKLLFHYYDKDFNNEADTPDNFQSRRPNTSFCFLDIRSPGLGDTAMYLCATSREAGGYGYTFGSGTRLTVV.

This clonotype has more than one count but fewer than ten. The rearrangement joins TRBV6-6 to TRBJ2-7; 11 nucleotides match TRBD1. The trim removed 5 bases at V and 5 bases at J, leaving 11 bases unmatched. Germline-derived CDR1 and CDR2 are MNHNY and SVGAGI (reference sequence). CDR3 length: 16 amino acids. CDR3 DNA sequence: TGTGCCAGCAGTAAGCCGGGACAGGGGGGTTTGCACGAGCAGTACTTC. Its protein product is CASSKPGQGGLHEQYF.

V and J are TRBV2 and TRBJ2-6; possible D gene TRBD1, 5 bases. Trimming took 4 bases from V and 4 from J, leaving 17 bases between them. The CDR3 length is 17 residues. Germline V gene data show CDR1 as SNHLY and CDR2 as FYNNEI. The DNA of the CDR3 is TGTGCCAGCAGTGCCCCGCAAGGCAGGGCAGGGGCCAACGTCCTGACTTTC. Protein sequence: CASSAPQGRAGANVLTF.

This clonotype was found a few times. The chain carries TRBV12-3 or TRBV12-4 and TRBJ1-1; possibly TRBD1 for D (5 bases). CDR3 length: 15 residues. V was pared by 1 base and J by 1 base, with 10 bases between. This CDR3 is CASSLVQGPNTEAFF. CDR3 DNA sequence: TGTGCCAGCAGTTTAGTTCAGGGACCGAACACTGAAGCTTTCTTT.

The table lists this clonotype with a few counts. The chain combines TRBV3-1 with TRBJ2-1; 7 nucleotides match TRBD2. The CDR3 covers 14 residues. V gave up 5 bases and J gave up 3 bases; unmatched junction bases: 4. From germline, CDR1 is LGHDT and CDR2 YNNKEL (reference sequence). DNA of the CDR3: TGTGCCAGCAGCGCGGGAGTCGGCTACAATGAGCAGTTCTTC. Amino acid sequence: CASSAGVGYNEQFF.

The V call is TRBV20-1, the J call TRBJ1-5; D remains ambiguous. Per germline, CDR1 DFQATT and CDR2 SNEGSKA (reference sequence). The CDR3 sequence is 15 residues long. The germline V and J ends were trimmed by 2 bases and 0 bases, with 11 bases remaining between them. CDR3 sequence (DNA): TGCAGTGCTAGAATCGGACTTAATAGCAATCAGCCCCAGCATTTT. Translating it yields CSARIGLNSNQPQHF.

This clonotype was picked up a small number of times. The chain is built from TRBV5-1 and TRBJ2-1; D perhaps matches TRBD1 (6 bases). Germline CDR1 is SGHRS and CDR2 is YFSETQ. CDR3 length: 18 residues. V shed 3 bases and J shed 5 bases, with 24 bases lying between them. CDR3: CASSSFPQGGIGNNEQFF. CDR3 nucleotide sequence: TGCGCCAGCAGCTCATTTCCACAGGGTGGTATCGGGAACAATGAGCAGTTCTTC. Drawing the rest from reference TRBV5-1 and TRBJ2-1, the complete variable domain is KAGVTQTPRYLIKTRGQQVTLSCSPISGHRSVSWYQQTPGQGLQFLFEYFSETQRNKGNFPGRFSGRQFSNSRSEMNVSTLELGDSALYLCASSSFPQGGIGNNEQFFGPGTRLTVL.

This clonotype was counted at least ten times. The V gene is TRBV12-3 or TRBV12-4, the J gene TRBJ1-6; weak D call: TRBD1 (6 bases). V gave up 6 bases and J gave up 1 base, with 10 bases separating them. The CDR3 extends over 15 amino acids. The CDR3 DNA reads as TGTGCCAGCAGCCGGACAGCTTCCTATAATTCACCCCTCCACTTT. Its translation: CASSRTASYNSPLHF.

The chain combines TRBV19 with TRBJ2-2, with D maybe TRBD2 (6 bases). The germline CDR1 and CDR2 sequences are LNHDA and SQIVND (reference sequence). Trimming removed 6 bases at V and 0 bases at J, with 11 bases between. This CDR3 is 15 amino acids long. The CDR3 protein is CASRDGGSNTGELFF. CDR3 coding DNA: TGTGCCAGTAGGGATGGGGGGTCGAACACCGGGGAGCTGTTTTTT.

This clonotype has only a few counts. For the CDR3, the DNA is TGTGCCAGCAGCCCGCGACAGGGACCGACAACTAATGAAAAACTGTTTTTT. Translating it yields CASSPRQGPTTNEKLFF. The chain employs TRBV7-2 and TRBJ1-4; 7 bases align to TRBD1. V lost 5 bases, J lost 0 bases, and 9 bases stayed unmatched. Germline V CDR1 and CDR2: SGHTA, FQGNSA. The CDR3 length is 17 residues.

This chain uses TRBV25-1 with TRBJ2-1; TRBD1 might be the D (6 bases). Germline V lookup: CDR1 MGHDK, CDR2 SYGVNS. This CDR3 is built from 14 residues. The V end lost 4 bases, the J end lost 8 bases, and 15 bases lay between the germline ends. CDR3: CASSVQGKADEQFF. CDR3 sequence (DNA): TGTGCCAGCAGTGTACAGGGCAAAGCGGATGAGCAGTTCTTC.

This clonotype was counted ten times or more. The CDR3 sequence is CSARDPGEVTYEQYF. The CDR3 DNA follows: TGCAGTGCTAGAGACCCGGGGGAGGTGACCTACGAGCAGTACTTC. V is TRBV20-1 and J is TRBJ2-7; D might be TRBD2 (6 bases). V was trimmed by 0 bases and J by 2 bases, leaving 14 bases between them. CDR1 and CDR2 from the germline V gene are DFQATT and SNEGSKA (reference sequence). CDR3 length equals 15 residues.

V and J are TRBV6-1 and TRBJ1-1; no clear D gene. Trimming pared 1 base from V and 4 bases from J, leaving 10 bases between. Germline CDR1 is MNHNS and CDR2 is SASEGT. CDR3 size: 14 residues. CDR3 coding DNA: TGTGCCAGCAGTGAAGGAGGGTGGGCCACTGAAGCTTTCTTT. It is translated as CASSEGGWATEAFF.

This rearrangement joins TRBV18 to TRBJ2-5; D is undetermined. Per germline, CDR1 KGHSH and CDR2 LQKENI. V lost 3 bases and J 0 bases, leaving 11 bases between the germline ends. The CDR3 totals 15 residues. The CDR3 DNA is TGTGCCAGCTCACCTCAAGGATATTACCAAGAGACCCAGTACTTC. Its translation: CASSPQGYYQETQYF.

There are a few counts of this clonotype. The chain employs TRBV2 and TRBJ2-3; 7 positions agree with TRBD1. The germline V gene has CDR1 SNHLY and CDR2 FYNNEI. This CDR3 has 16 amino acids. J was trimmed by 0 bases and V by 4 bases; bases with no gene match: 7. CDR3 region: CASSGIMGQSTDTQYF. The CDR3 DNA is TGTGCCAGCAGTGGGATTATGGGACAGAGCACAGATACGCAGTATTTT.

This chain links TRBV5-1 with TRBJ2-5, with 10 bases lining up with TRBD2. The length of the CDR3 is 18 residues. CDR1 and CDR2 from the germline V gene are SGHRS and YFSETQ. Trimming took 4 bases from V and 5 from J; bases not matched to a gene: 17. The CDR3 here is CASSVGGASGSPGETQYF. CDR3 DNA sequence: TGCGCCAGCAGCGTTGGGGGCGCTAGCGGGAGCCCCGGGGAGACCCAGTACTTC.

The chain recombines TRBV7-2 with TRBJ2-2, with TRBD2 matching 10 bases. V was pared by 2 bases and J by 3 bases, with 3 bases of the junction left unmatched. There are 16 residues in the CDR3. CDR1 and CDR2 (germline): SGHTA, FQGNSA. CDR3 in DNA: TGTGCCAGCAGCTTAAGGCTAGCGGGAGACACCGGGGAGCTGTTTTTT. Amino acids: CASSLRLAGDTGELFF.